Below, 4 T cell receptor beta chains from the same sample are listed, as sequenced in a study of T cell repertoires in cytomegalovirus infection. From the reads, TCRdb called clonotypes with MiXCR, one entry per CDR3 protein. The profile shows about 260,000 distinct CDR3 sequences, roughly 13% of them singletons. The source material was PBMCs. All receptors come from a human donor in good health (CMV status not recorded). Some clones in this sample may be carry-over from other donors' samples.

About this clonotype: Given a much more abundant clone one base away, this may be a read error. The J gene is TRBJ2-3, the V gene TRBV2; no firm D call. Per germline, CDR1 SNHLY and CDR2 FYNNEI. With 10 bases removed from V and 1 base from J, the gap between germline ends came to 15 bases. The CDR3 totals 14 residues. For the CDR3, the DNA is TGTGCCATCAGACCCGCCGGGCGCACAGATACGCAGTATTTT. This codes for CAIRPAGRTDTQYF.

This clonotype has a handful of counts. The J gene is TRBJ2-2, the V gene TRBV6-5; weak D call: TRBD2 (6 bases). V shed 2 bases and J shed 6 bases, with 10 bases lying between them. The length of the CDR3 is 14 residues. Germline CDR1 is MNHEY and CDR2 is SVGAGI. CDR3 DNA sequence: TGTGCCAGCAGTTACGGGGGGTTTGCCGGGGAGCTGTTTTTT. This encodes CASSYGGFAGELFF.

At least ten counts were recorded for this clonotype. The gene calls are TRBV10-3 and TRBJ2-5, with no clear D. CDR1 ENHRY and CDR2 SYGVKD come from the germline V gene. V lost 0 bases and J 1 base, leaving 6 bases between the germline ends. The CDR3 consists of 14 residues. The CDR3 DNA reads TGTGCCATCAGTGAGTCAGGGCTCCAAGAGACCCAGTACTTC. As protein: CAISESGLQETQYF.

The CDR3, as DNA: TGTGCCAGCACCCCGACAGGGAGGTCCTCTGGGGCCAACGTCCTGACTTTC. Its translation is CASTPTGRSSGANVLTF. This sequence joins TRBV7-3 and TRBJ2-6, with D perhaps matching TRBD1 (7 bases). The V end lost 7 bases, the J end lost 0 bases, and 16 bases lay between the germline ends. The length of the CDR3 is 17 residues. Per germline, CDR1 SGHTA and CDR2 FQGTGA.